This T cell receptor (beta chain) was sequenced in a study of memory CD4+ T cells and cytomegalovirus serostatus. In the original processing: Out-of-frame sequences were removed, leaving around 2.2 million distinct TCRbeta sequences. Repertoires were generated with immunoSEQ multiplex PCR, while TCRdb's copy carries only in-frame clones and drops some. V, J and clone size derive from that table, while D and trimming were established from the DNA sequence. The sample consists of approximately 40,000 clones, over 70% of them appearing once. The CDR3 has 14 amino acids. CDR1 and CDR2 (germline): SGHDT, YYEEEE. The V end was cut by 2 bases, the J end by 1 base, with 9 bases between. Single viable CD3+CD4+CD8-CD45RO+ cells were sorted as the memory CD4+ T cells. This clone came up once.

Sequencing used memory CD4+ T cells from blood. The chain links TRBV5-6 to TRBJ1-2, with a possible D match to TRBD1 (6 bases). The clonotype comes from an adult in good health and CMV-seronegative. CDR3 protein: CASSLQGYNYGYTF. Here the CDR3 DNA reads TGTGCCAGCAGCTTACAGGGTTATAACTATGGCTACACCTTC. Complete variable domain (other parts from reference TRBV5-6 and TRBJ1-2): DAGVTQSPTHLIKTRGQQVTLRCSPKSGHDTVSWYQQALGQGPQFIFQYYEEEERQRGNFPDRFSGHQFPNYSSELNVNALLLGDSALYLCASSLQGYNYGYTFGSGTRLTVV.